The next 17 T cell receptor beta chains were all read from a single sample in a study of T-cell reconstitution after alpha-beta-depleted transplantation in children (TCRdb year 2016). Libraries were constructed by PCR. Instrument used: Illumina HiSeq 2500. TCR libraries were prepared with molecular barcoding, using unique molecular identifiers to normalize TCRbeta repertoire quantification. In TCRdb, the public reads were trimmed at Q25 with fastp and aligned with MiXCR, with productive beta chains retained. Under each unique CDR3 protein, matching rows form one entry showing the most common genes and DNA. This sample is represented by about 400,000 distinct CDR3 sequences; 20% of them were singletons. Jointly, the top ten make up 3.5% to 4% of the sample. Sequenced material: PBMCs from the stem cell graft donor, taken from the stem cell graft. Receptors were obtained from a human donor who donated a stem cell graft to a child with acute myeloid leukemia.

The chain couples TRBV5-5 to TRBJ1-1; 10 nucleotides agree with TRBD1. This CDR3 comprises 16 residues. J lost 7 bases, V lost 4 bases, and 13 bases had no gene match. In germline, CDR1 is SGHKS, CDR2 YYEKEE (reference sequence). CDR3 nucleotide sequence: TGTGCCAGCAGCCGTGGAGGCAGGACAGGGGGTAGTGAAGCTTTCTTT. The encoded protein is CASSRGGRTGGSEAFF.

V gene TRBV24-1 combines with J gene TRBJ2-7; 9 nucleotides match TRBD1. Germline V gene lookup returns CDR1 KGHDR and CDR2 SFDVKD. V shed 4 bases, J shed 3 bases, and the junction held 9 bases outside the gene matches. The CDR3 covers 16 residues. CDR3 nucleotide sequence: TGTGCCACCAGTGACGCCGGGACAGGGAGGCTCTACGAGCAGTACTTC. Its protein product is CATSDAGTGRLYEQYF.

The rearrangement links TRBV2 to TRBJ2-3, with D perhaps matching TRBD2 (6 bases). CDR1 SNHLY and CDR2 FYNNEI come from the germline V gene. V lost 3 bases and J 4 bases, leaving 17 bases between the germline ends. This CDR3 is built from 16 residues. Here the CDR3 DNA reads TGTGCCAGCAGTGACGGCGGGTTAGCGGTCCCAGATACGCAGTATTTT. Amino acid sequence: CASSDGGLAVPDTQYF.

This clonotype was counted many times. The CDR3 spells CSVGVGGDTEAFF. The CDR3 region has the DNA TGCAGCGTGGGGGTTGGGGGCGACACTGAAGCTTTCTTT. The chain joins TRBV29-1 to TRBJ1-1; D may be TRBD1 (6 bases). The germline V gene has CDR1 SQVTM and CDR2 ANQGSEA. Trimming removed 6 bases from V and 3 bases from J, with 14 bases in between. The CDR3 totals 13 residues.

This clonotype was seen at least ten times. This chain's CDR3 is CASSLMNEQFF. CDR3 coding DNA: TGCGCCAGCAGCTTGATGAATGAGCAGTTCTTC. The rearrangement joins TRBV5-1 to TRBJ2-1; D call uncertain. V was pared by 1 base and J by 7 bases, with 3 bases between. The CDR3 covers 11 residues. Germline V gene lookup returns CDR1 SGHRS and CDR2 YFSETQ.

This clonotype was counted at least ten times. The chain has TRBV12-3 or TRBV12-4 and TRBJ2-7; D uncertain. Trimming took off 3 bases at V and 5 bases at J, with 8 bases between the two ends. The CDR3 length is 12 residues. CDR3 in amino acids: CASSLKGNEQYF. CDR3 sequence (DNA): TGTGCCAGCAGTTTGAAGGGCAACGAGCAGTACTTC.

This clonotype was seen repeatedly, ten times or more. This sequence joins TRBV29-1 and TRBJ2-5; 7 nucleotides match TRBD1. The CDR3 loop spans 14 amino acids. Germline CDR1 SQVTM, CDR2 ANQGSEA. After removal of 3 bases from V and 5 bases from J, the junction contained 9 bases not matched to a gene. The CDR3 sequence: CSVDQTGIGETQYF. The CDR3 coding sequence is TGCAGCGTTGACCAGACAGGGATAGGGGAGACCCAGTACTTC.

The chain combines TRBV5-1 with TRBJ2-6, with 11 bases aligning to TRBD2. In germline, CDR1 is SGHRS, CDR2 YFSETQ. The J segment lost 1 base and the V segment lost 0 bases, leaving 3 bases of the junction unmatched. The CDR3 sequence is 18 residues long. The CDR3 DNA reads as TGCGCCAGCAGCTTGGCTAGCGGGAGGTATTCTGGGGCCAACGTCCTGACTTTC. Translating it yields CASSLASGRYSGANVLTF. The entire variable domain, with the rest obtained from reference TRBV5-1 and TRBJ2-6, is as follows: KAGVTQTPRYLIKTRGQQVTLSCSPISGHRSVSWYQQTPGQGLQFLFEYFSETQRNKGNFPGRFSGRQFSNSRSEMNVSTLELGDSALYLCASSLASGRYSGANVLTFGAGSRLTVL.

This clonotype has just a few counts. The rearrangement uses TRBV7-3 and TRBJ2-2, with 10 nucleotides matching TRBD2. The trim removed 5 bases at V and 7 bases at J, leaving 10 bases unmatched. The germline V gene encodes CDR1 SGHTA and CDR2 FQGTGA. The CDR3 spans 16 residues. CDR3 sequence: CASSTGLAMTNGELFF. DNA of the CDR3: TGTGCCAGCAGCACGGGACTAGCGATGACGAACGGGGAGCTGTTTTTT.

A few counts support this clonotype. The genes are TRBV12-3 or TRBV12-4 and TRBJ1-6; 9 bases line up with TRBD1. Trimming removed 2 bases from V and 8 bases from J; junction bases left unmatched: 1. The CDR3 loop spans 14 amino acids. DNA for the CDR3: TGTGCCAGCAGTTTATGGACAGGGGATTCACCCCTCCACTTT. This sequence encodes CASSLWTGDSPLHF.

The gene calls are TRBV27 and TRBJ2-2; 9 nucleotides match TRBD1. J was trimmed by 3 bases and V by 5 bases; bases with no gene match: 7. This CDR3 comprises 16 residues. Germline V gene lookup returns CDR1 MNHEY and CDR2 SMNVEV (reference sequence). The DNA for the CDR3 is TGTGCCAGCAGTGGGGGGACAGGGTCCGACACCGGGGAGCTGTTTTTT. It codes for CASSGGTGSDTGELFF.

The chain joins TRBV7-3 to TRBJ1-4, with no clear D. CDR1 is SGHTA and CDR2 is FQGTGA in the germline V gene. V dropped 3 bases and J dropped 2 bases, with 16 bases sitting between them. The CDR3 sequence is 17 residues long. CDR3 DNA: TGTGCCAGCAGCTTCGTCTGGCGTTTTGGGACTAATGAAAAACTGTTTTTT. Its translation: CASSFVWRFGTNEKLFF.

Many counts were recorded for this clonotype. This CDR3 is CASSYTTEGHGELFF. The CDR3 nucleotides read TGTGCCAGCAGCTATACCACCGAGGGCCACGGGGAGCTGTTTTTT. The rearrangement joins TRBV11-2 to TRBJ2-2; tentatively, D is TRBD2 (5 bases). Per the germline V gene, CDR1 is SGHAT and CDR2 is FQNNGV. V lost 4 bases and J 7 bases, leaving 16 bases between the germline ends. The length of the CDR3 is 15 residues.

This chain links TRBV4-2 with TRBJ1-5; TRBD1 agrees at 8 bases. Germline CDR1 and CDR2: LGHNA and YNFKEQ. The CDR3 runs 15 residues. V shed 0 bases and J 5 bases; nucleotides not matched to a gene: 3. The CDR3 bases are TGTGCCAGCAGCCAAGAGGCAGGGGGCCATCAGCCCCAGCATTTT. It translates to CASSQEAGGHQPQHF.

This chain uses TRBV18 with TRBJ2-1; 9 bases align to TRBD1. The CDR3 runs 15 residues. Germline lookup yields CDR1 KGHSH and CDR2 LQKENI. J lost 5 bases, V lost 2 bases, and 4 bases had no gene match. The CDR3 spells CASSPTGQGDNEQFF. The CDR3 region has the DNA TGTGCCAGCTCACCAACGGGACAGGGTGACAATGAGCAGTTCTTC.

This clonotype was counted only a few times. The chain links TRBV9 to TRBJ2-7, with unresolved D. Between the trimmed V and J ends, which lost 0 bases and 4 bases, there was a span of 8 bases. The CDR3 has 13 residues. Per the germline V gene, CDR1 is SGDLS and CDR2 is YYNGEE. The CDR3 DNA sequence: TGTGCCAGCAGCGTAGCTTGGTATTACGAGCAGTACTTC. Protein sequence: CASSVAWYYEQYF.

This clonotype was recorded many times. The rearrangement uses TRBV29-1 and TRBJ1-2; D not resolved. CDR1 and CDR2 from the germline V gene are SQVTM and ANQGSEA. The CDR3 length is 11 residues. The V end was cut by 0 bases, the J end by 8 bases, with 7 bases between. CDR3 coding DNA: TGCAGCGTTGAAGAGAGTATAGGCTACACCTTC. Its translation is CSVEESIGYTF.